The clone carrying this T cell receptor beta chain was found once. Study processing details: Nucleated cell counts were estimated from reference gene primer amplification. Assay: immunoSEQ multiplex PCR; the TCRdb copy retains only in-frame clones and omits some. V and J calls and clone size are given by that table; D and trimming were obtained from the DNA. The sample shows under 150,000 clones, roughly 84% of them seen only once. Germline loops: CDR1 SGHNT, CDR2 YYREEE (reference sequence). The CDR3 loop spans 13 amino acids. Unmatched junction bases numbered 5, after V lost 5 bases and J lost 4 bases. The data belong to a study of blood T cell repertoires in COVID-19. Study at large: T cells, B-cell-depleted T cells, or PBMCs supplied cDNA or gDNA.

Individuals aged roughly 18 to 90 years were recruited from approximately 24 US areas. Each participant's cohort was designated according to participant-reported clinical history. This TCR came from a man aged 35 to 55 with acute COVID-19. This chain joins TRBV5-4 and TRBJ2-5, with TRBD2 identical over 7 bases. Material for sequencing was PBMCs or T cells enriched from blood (not recorded which). In DNA form, the CDR3 reads TGTGCCAGCAGGCCCACTAGCGCAGAGACCCAGTACTTC. Protein: CASRPTSAETQYF.